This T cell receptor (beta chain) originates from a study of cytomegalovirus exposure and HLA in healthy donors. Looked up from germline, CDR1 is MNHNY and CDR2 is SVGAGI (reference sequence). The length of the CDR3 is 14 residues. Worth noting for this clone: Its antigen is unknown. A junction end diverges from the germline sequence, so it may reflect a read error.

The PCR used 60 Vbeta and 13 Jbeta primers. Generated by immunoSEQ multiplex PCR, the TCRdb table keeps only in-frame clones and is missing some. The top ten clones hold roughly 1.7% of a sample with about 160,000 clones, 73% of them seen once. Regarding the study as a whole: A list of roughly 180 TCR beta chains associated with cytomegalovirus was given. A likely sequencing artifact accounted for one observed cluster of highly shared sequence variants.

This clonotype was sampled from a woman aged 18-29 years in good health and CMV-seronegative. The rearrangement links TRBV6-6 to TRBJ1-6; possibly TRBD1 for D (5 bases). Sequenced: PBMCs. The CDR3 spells CASSYSPTEGDRDF. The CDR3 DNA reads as TGTGCCAGCAGTTACTCCCCGACAGAAGGAGATCGCGACTTT.